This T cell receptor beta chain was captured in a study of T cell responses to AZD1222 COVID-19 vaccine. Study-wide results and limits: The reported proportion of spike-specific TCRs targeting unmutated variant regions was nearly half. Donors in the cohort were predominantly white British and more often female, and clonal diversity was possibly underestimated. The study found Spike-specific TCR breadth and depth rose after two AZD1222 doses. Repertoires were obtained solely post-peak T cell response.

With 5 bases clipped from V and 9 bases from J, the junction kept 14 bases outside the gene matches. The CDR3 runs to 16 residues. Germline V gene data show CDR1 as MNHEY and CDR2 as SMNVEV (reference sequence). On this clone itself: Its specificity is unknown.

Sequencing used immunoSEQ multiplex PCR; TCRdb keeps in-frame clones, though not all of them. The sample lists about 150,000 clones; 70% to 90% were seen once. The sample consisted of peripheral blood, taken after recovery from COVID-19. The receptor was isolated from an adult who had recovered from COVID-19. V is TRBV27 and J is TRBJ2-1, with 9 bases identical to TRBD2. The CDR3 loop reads CASSNSGTSRFSEQFF. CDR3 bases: TGTGCCAGCAGTAACTCCGGGACTAGCCGTTTCAGTGAGCAGTTCTTC.